These 30 T cell receptor beta chains were all obtained from the same sample, sequenced in a study of blood T cell repertoires in COVID-19. The data were produced by immunoSEQ multiplex PCR, yet TCRdb's version contains in-frame clones alone and is incomplete. The repertoire holds about 330,000 clones, 70% to 90% seen once, with 5.5% to 6% in the top ten. Source material: PBMCs or T cells enriched from blood (not recorded which). These receptors came from a woman in her 30s who had recovered from COVID-19.

The V gene is TRBV15, the J gene TRBJ1-5, with 7 bases that match TRBD1. Germline V gene lookup returns CDR1 LNHNV and CDR2 YYDKDF (reference sequence). There are 14 residues in the CDR3. J gave up 7 bases and V 7 bases, and 10 bases lay outside the gene matches. CDR3 DNA sequence: TGTGCCACCACCACGACAGGGACTGGACAGCCCCAGCATTTT. Amino acid sequence: CATTTTGTGQPQHF.

The chain joins TRBV3-1 (or the pseudogene TRBV3-2) to TRBJ1-4; TRBD1 matches at 8 bases. The CDR3 spans 17 residues. Unmatched junction bases numbered 11, after V lost 3 bases and J lost 5 bases. Germline values: CDR1 LGHDT, CDR2 YNNKEL (reference sequence). The CDR3 loop is CASSQAVQGAWNEKLFF. CDR3 DNA sequence: TGTGCCAGCAGCCAGGCTGTCCAGGGGGCATGGAATGAAAAACTGTTTTTT.

This clone appeared a few times. The chain recombines TRBV7-2 with TRBJ2-3; D gene uncertain. Germline CDR1 is SGHTA and CDR2 is FQGNSA. The V gene lost 0 bases and the J gene lost 6 bases, with 13 bases spanning the gap. This CDR3 is built from 15 residues. The CDR3 loop is CASSLAQASTDTQYF. The DNA of the CDR3 is TGTGCCAGCAGCTTAGCTCAGGCCTCGACGGATACGCAGTATTTT.

The rearrangement links TRBV28 to TRBJ1-5; D may be TRBD1 (5 bases). Germline V gene data show CDR1 as MDHEN and CDR2 as SYDVKM. CDR3 length equals 13 residues. With 6 bases removed from V and 7 bases from J, the gap between germline ends came to 13 bases. The CDR3, as DNA: TGTGCCAGCAGGTCAGGGCTGGGGCAGCCCCAGCATTTT. This gives the protein CASRSGLGQPQHF.

This clone was picked up a small number of times. V and J are TRBV5-1 and TRBJ1-1; unclear D gene. V dropped 3 bases and J dropped 8 bases, with 17 bases sitting between them. Per the germline V gene, CDR1 is SGHRS and CDR2 is YFSETQ. This CDR3 is 14 amino acids long. The CDR3 nucleotides are TGCGCCAGCAGCTCGACGACCGGGAGATTGGAAGCTTTCTTT. It translates to CASSSTTGRLEAFF.

V usage is TRBV11-1 and J usage is TRBJ2-7; 10 nucleotides align to TRBD2. The CDR3 has 15 residues. Germline-derived CDR1 and CDR2 are SGHAT and FQDESV (reference sequence). The V segment lost 0 bases and the J segment 5 bases; nucleotides outside the gene matches: 4. For the CDR3, the DNA is TGTGCCAGCAGCTTAGCAACCGGGACTAGCGACGAGCAGTACTTC. It translates to CASSLATGTSDEQYF.

This chain joins TRBV3-1 (or the pseudogene TRBV3-2) and TRBJ2-7; D is unclear. CDR1 LGHDT and CDR2 YNNKEL come from the germline V gene (reference sequence). V was trimmed by 1 base and J by 4 bases, leaving 8 bases between them. The CDR3 contains 13 residues. CDR3 loop: CASSQGALYEQYF. CDR3 coding DNA: TGTGCCAGCAGCCAAGGCGCCCTTTACGAGCAGTACTTC.

This chain connects TRBV6-5 to TRBJ2-7; tentative D call: TRBD1 (6 bases). V was clipped by 10 bases and J by 1 base, with 14 bases between them. This CDR3 is built from 13 residues. Germline CDR1 MNHEY, CDR2 SVGAGI. The CDR3 here is CAIRDTTSYEQYF. The CDR3 DNA is TGTGCCATTCGGGACACAACTTCCTACGAGCAGTACTTC.

The genes are TRBV29-1 and TRBJ1-1; tentatively, D is TRBD1 (6 bases). CDR3 length: 12 amino acids. Trimming stripped 7 bases from V and 0 bases from J, with 9 bases between. CDR1 is SQVTM, CDR2 ANQGSEA, per germline. The CDR3 DNA follows: TGCAGCGGGCGACAGGTGAACACTGAAGCTTTCTTT. This encodes CSGRQVNTEAFF.

The chain is built from TRBV5-1 and TRBJ2-1; D unclear. Germline V gene data show CDR1 as SGHRS and CDR2 as YFSETQ. The CDR3 consists of 15 residues. V shed 4 bases and J shed 1 base, with 12 bases lying between them. CDR3 residues: CASSPAEASYNEQFF. CDR3 DNA sequence: TGCGCCAGCAGCCCTGCGGAAGCTTCCTACAATGAGCAGTTCTTC. Full variable domain (missing parts from reference TRBV5-1 and TRBJ2-1): KAGVTQTPRYLIKTRGQQVTLSCSPISGHRSVSWYQQTPGQGLQFLFEYFSETQRNKGNFPGRFSGRQFSNSRSEMNVSTLELGDSALYLCASSPAEASYNEQFFGPGTRLTVL.

The gene calls are TRBV6-5 and TRBJ1-2, with 9 bases aligning to TRBD1. This CDR3 contains 14 residues. The trim removed 6 bases at V and 5 bases at J, leaving 7 bases unmatched. Looked up from germline, CDR1 is MNHEY and CDR2 is SVGAGI. The chain's CDR3 is CASSQDRGVYGYTF. The CDR3 DNA is TGTGCCAGCAGCCAGGACAGGGGTGTATATGGCTACACCTTC.

This chain uses TRBV13 with TRBJ1-1; a weak D match, TRBD1 (5 bases). This CDR3 contains 16 residues. V lost 1 base and J 1 base, leaving 13 bases between the germline ends. From germline, CDR1 is PRHDT and CDR2 FYEKMQ (reference sequence). The CDR3 DNA reads TGTGCCAGCAGCTTAGTCAGGGTCTCTCGGAACACTGAAGCTTTCTTT. Translation: CASSLVRVSRNTEAFF.

The chain joins TRBV7-9 to TRBJ1-5; 9 nucleotides match TRBD1. V was pared by 1 base and J by 6 bases, with 7 bases of the junction left unmatched. Per germline, CDR1 SEHNR and CDR2 FQNEAQ (reference sequence). The CDR3 has 16 amino acids. The chain's CDR3 is CASSLDWGTGRQPQHF. In DNA, the CDR3 is TGTGCCAGCAGCTTAGATTGGGGGACAGGGCGTCAGCCCCAGCATTTT. Full variable domain (missing parts from reference TRBV7-9 and TRBJ1-5): DTGVSQNPRHKITKRGQNVTFRCDPISEHNRLYWYRQTLGQGPEFLTYFQNEAQLEKSRLLSDRFSAERPKGSFSTLEIQRTEQGDSAMYLCASSLDWGTGRQPQHFGDGTRLSIL.

The rearrangement uses TRBV6-5 and TRBJ1-6; perhaps TRBD1 as D (5 bases). The germline CDR1 and CDR2 sequences are MNHEY and SVGAGI. This CDR3 comprises 13 residues. V lost 10 bases, J lost 7 bases, and 14 bases lay in between. CDR3 residues: CAITGLRNSPLHF. The CDR3, as DNA: TGTGCCATCACAGGTCTAAGGAATTCACCCCTCCACTTT.

The chain has TRBV28 and TRBJ2-3; perhaps TRBD1 as D (5 bases). The CDR3 length is 13 residues. V lost 4 bases, J lost 11 bases, and 16 bases lay in between. Germline V gene lookup returns CDR1 MDHEN and CDR2 SYDVKM. CDR3: CASSSQGLIWQYF. Here the CDR3 DNA reads TGTGCCAGCAGTTCCCAGGGTTTGATATGGCAGTATTTT.

This clone was observed a single time. The J gene is TRBJ1-4, the V gene TRBV6-2 or TRBV6-3; 7 bases are shared with TRBD1. Trimming cost V 6 bases and J 4 bases; bases outside gene matches: 8. The length of the CDR3 is 15 residues. The V gene's germline CDR1 is MNHEY and CDR2 SVGEGT. CDR3 in DNA: TGTGCCAGCAGCCGCCCCGGGACAGTTAATGAAAAACTGTTTTTT. This translates into CASSRPGTVNEKLFF.

This clone was picked up one time. The chain links TRBV3-1 (or the pseudogene TRBV3-2) to TRBJ1-1; D is possibly TRBD1 (5 bases). V lost 0 bases to trimming and J lost 11 bases, with 19 bases between them. In germline, CDR1 is LGHDT, CDR2 YNNKEL (reference sequence). The CDR3 covers 15 residues. DNA of the CDR3: TGTGCCAGCAGCCAAGAGGGGGGGAGGGGCCGTCGGGCTTTCTTT. This encodes CASSQEGGRGRRAFF.

The chain uses TRBV28 and TRBJ1-1; a possible D gene is TRBD1 (5 bases). The germline CDR1 and CDR2 sequences are MDHEN and SYDVKM. V was cut by 5 bases and J by 1 base, with 17 bases left in between. The CDR3 consists of 16 residues. CDR3 sequence (DNA): TGTGCCAGCAGTCTGGATTCTAGGGGAAAGAACACTGAAGCTTTCTTT. Amino acid sequence: CASSLDSRGKNTEAFF. Variable domain in full (rest from reference TRBV28 and TRBJ1-1): DVKVTQSSRYLVKRTGEKVFLECVQDMDHENMFWYRQDPGLGLRLIYFSYDVKMKEKGDIPEGYSVSREKKERFSLILESASTNQTSMYLCASSLDSRGKNTEAFFGQGTRLTVV.

The genes are TRBV18 and TRBJ1-1, with a tentative D call TRBD1 (5 bases). The germline V and J ends were trimmed by 3 bases and 4 bases, with 12 bases remaining between them. CDR1 is KGHSH and CDR2 is LQKENI in the germline V gene. The CDR3 totals 14 residues. CDR3 DNA: TGTGCCAGCTCACCTGGGGGGAGAGGCACTGAAGCTTTCTTT. Amino acids: CASSPGGRGTEAFF.

The V call is TRBV2, the J call TRBJ2-2; D unresolved. Germline CDR1 SNHLY, CDR2 FYNNEI. CDR3 length: 13 residues. Trimming took off 6 bases at V and 4 bases at J, with 9 bases between the two ends. The CDR3 DNA reads as TGTGCCAGCAGAGATCGGGTCACCGGGGAGCTGTTTTTT. Translating it yields CASRDRVTGELFF.

The CDR3 DNA is TGTGCCAGCAGCGGGGGACTAGCGGGGGTCAACAATGAGCAGTTCTTC. It encodes CASSGGLAGVNNEQFF. V is TRBV11-1 and J is TRBJ2-1; the match to TRBD2 covers 14 bases. This CDR3 is built from 16 residues. V trimming: 5 bases; J trimming: 5 bases; junction bases outside the gene matches: 5. Germline CDR1 and CDR2: SGHAT and FQDESV (reference sequence).

The chain joins TRBV7-2 to TRBJ1-1, with TRBD1 identical over 9 bases. Germline CDR1 reads SGHTA; CDR2 reads FQGNSA. After removal of 4 bases from V and 0 bases from J, the junction contained 3 bases not matched to a gene. The CDR3 is made up of 15 amino acids. The CDR3, as DNA: TGTGCCAGCAGCTCGGGACAGGGCGTGAACACTGAAGCTTTCTTT. Amino acid sequence: CASSSGQGVNTEAFF.

J is TRBJ1-2 and V is TRBV5-1, with D perhaps TRBD1 (5 bases). V was pared by 5 bases and J by 8 bases, with 13 bases between. Germline assignment: CDR1 SGHRS and CDR2 YFSETQ. CDR3 length: 12 residues. This chain's CDR3 is CASSPDSGGYTF. The CDR3 bases are TGCGCCAGCAGTCCCGACAGCGGGGGCTACACCTTC.

The rearrangement uses TRBV18 and TRBJ2-3; possibly TRBD2 for D (5 bases). CDR1 is KGHSH, CDR2 LQKENI, per germline. This CDR3 is 16 amino acids long. V shed 3 bases and J shed 0 bases, with 13 bases lying between them. CDR3: CASSPKRVASTDTQYF. The CDR3 DNA is TGTGCCAGCTCACCGAAGAGGGTCGCTAGCACAGATACGCAGTATTTT.

The chain recombines TRBV7-6 with TRBJ1-5, with TRBD1 matching 7 bases. Looked up from germline, CDR1 is SGHVS and CDR2 is FNYEAQ. This CDR3 is built from 16 residues. V was clipped by 5 bases and J by 3 bases; unmatched bases: 10. CDR3 bases: TGTGCCAGCAGCCCCAATCACAGGGGATACAATCAGCCCCAGCATTTT. Its protein is CASSPNHRGYNQPQHF.

The rearrangement uses TRBV6-5 and TRBJ2-1, with 9 bases identical to TRBD2. V shed 1 base and J 4 bases; nucleotides not matched to a gene: 2. The germline gives CDR1 MNHEY, CDR2 SVGAGI. The CDR3 loop spans 15 amino acids. The CDR3 nucleotides are TGTGCCAGCAGTTACTGGGGACTAGCTTACAATGAGCAGTTCTTC. Its protein is CASSYWGLAYNEQFF.

This clone has just one count. This chain joins TRBV6-5 and TRBJ1-6; D is unclear. Trimming left V 6 bases short and J 4 bases short, with 13 bases between. The CDR3 runs 15 residues. Germline V CDR1 and CDR2: MNHEY, SVGAGI. CDR3 protein: CASRRDTSYNSPLHF. The CDR3 DNA is TGTGCCAGCAGACGTGACACCTCGTATAATTCACCCCTCCACTTT.

This chain links TRBV7-8 with TRBJ1-5; D unclear. Looked up from germline, CDR1 is SGHVS and CDR2 is FQNEAQ. The germline V and J ends were trimmed by 5 bases and 7 bases, with 9 bases remaining between them. This CDR3 has 12 residues. The CDR3 is CASSTRGQPQHF. The CDR3 DNA is TGTGCCAGCAGCACTAGAGGACAGCCCCAGCATTTT.

This chain joins TRBV6-2 or TRBV6-3 and TRBJ1-1, with 7 bases lining up with TRBD1. Germline V gene lookup returns CDR1 MNHEY and CDR2 SVGEGT. V was clipped by 2 bases and J by 1 base; unmatched bases: 10. This CDR3 has 17 amino acids. The CDR3 bases are TGTGCCAGCAGTTACGAGGATCCAAGGGGGCCGAACACTGAAGCTTTCTTT. It specifies CASSYEDPRGPNTEAFF.

The V gene is TRBV6-5, the J gene TRBJ2-2, with 8 positions matching TRBD1. The CDR3 sequence is 16 residues long. The trim removed 4 bases at V and 4 bases at J, leaving 8 bases unmatched. Germline lookup yields CDR1 MNHEY and CDR2 SVGAGI. The CDR3 DNA reads TGTGCCAGCAGTTCCTCCGGACAGGGCGGCACCGGGGAGCTGTTTTTT. It is translated as CASSSSGQGGTGELFF.